Below, 10 T cell receptor beta chains from the same sample are listed, as sequenced in a study of blood T cell repertoires in COVID-19. Sequencing used immunoSEQ multiplex PCR; TCRdb keeps in-frame clones, though not all of them. The data hold 21,000 or so clones, with 70% to 90% observed a single time. The sequenced material came from peripheral blood. These receptors originate from a human donor in a cohort sampled during active COVID-19. The donor label of this sample is uncertain.

The chain joins TRBV29-1 to TRBJ2-1; 8 nucleotides align to TRBD2. V lost 6 bases and J lost 5; bases outside the gene matches: 12. The CDR3 is made up of 15 amino acids. Germline lookup yields CDR1 SQVTM and CDR2 ANQGSEA. CDR3 nucleotide sequence: TGCAGCGTCCCCACCATTAGCGGGAACAACAATGAGCAGTTCTTC. This encodes CSVPTISGNNNEQFF.

J is TRBJ1-5 and V is TRBV19; D is ambiguous. CDR3 size: 15 residues. Trimming shortened V by 4 bases and J by 2 bases, and 12 bases separated the two germline ends. Germline values: CDR1 LNHDA, CDR2 SQIVND (reference sequence). In DNA, the CDR3 is TGTGCCAGTAGTACGGGAGGGAAGGGCAATCAGCCCCAGCATTTT. Translating it yields CASSTGGKGNQPQHF.

The chain recombines TRBV2 with TRBJ2-1; the match to TRBD2 covers 8 bases. Trimming removed 7 bases from V and 4 bases from J; junction bases left unmatched: 3. CDR3 length equals 13 residues. Per germline, CDR1 SNHLY and CDR2 FYNNEI. The DNA of the CDR3 is TGTGCCAGCATGGCTAGCGGGTACAATGAGCAGTTCTTC. Amino acids: CASMASGYNEQFF.

The CDR3 DNA is TGTGCCTGTCCCCGCTCTGGGGCCAACGTCCTGACTTTC. This codes for CACPRSGANVLTF. The chain joins TRBV30 to TRBJ2-6; D uncertain. Germline CDR1 reads GTSNPN; CDR2 reads SVGIG (reference sequence). This CDR3 comprises 13 residues. The germline V and J ends were trimmed by 6 bases and 0 bases, with 6 bases remaining between them.

The chain links TRBV29-1 to TRBJ2-1; 9 bases agree with TRBD2. Germline CDR1 and CDR2: SQVTM and ANQGSEA. This CDR3 spans 12 amino acids. The CDR3: CTSGVAGDEQFF. As DNA, the CDR3 is TGCACCTCGGGGGTAGCGGGGGATGAGCAGTTCTTC.

This sequence joins TRBV5-1 and TRBJ2-5, with TRBD1 matching 9 bases. CDR1 is SGHRS and CDR2 is YFSETQ in the germline V gene. The CDR3 runs to 14 residues. V lost 4 bases and J lost 1; bases outside the gene matches: 2. As DNA, the CDR3 is TGCGCCAGCAGCCAGGGACAGGGCCAAGAGACCCAGTACTTC. This encodes CASSQGQGQETQYF.

V gene TRBV2 combines with J gene TRBJ2-1, with a tentative D call TRBD1 (5 bases). V lost 6 bases and J 5 bases, leaving 8 bases between the germline ends. Germline lookup yields CDR1 SNHLY and CDR2 FYNNEI. This CDR3 is built from 12 residues. CDR3 in amino acids: CASSLDNNEQFF. DNA for the CDR3: TGTGCCAGCAGCTTGGACAACAATGAGCAGTTCTTC. The variable domain in full, with the rest retrieved from reference TRBV2 and TRBJ2-1, is EPEVTQTPSHQVTQMGQEVILRCVPISNHLYFYWYRQILGQKVEFLVSFYNNEISEKSEIFDDQFSVERPDGSNFTLKIRSTKLEDSAMYFCASSLDNNEQFFGPGTRLTVL.

The chain joins TRBV5-6 to TRBJ1-6; 9 bases match TRBD1. The CDR3 extends over 15 amino acids. J gave up 7 bases and V 4 bases, and 6 bases lay outside the gene matches. The germline gives CDR1 SGHDT, CDR2 YYEEEE. CDR3 sequence: CASSGGTGTNSPLHF. The CDR3 DNA is TGTGCCAGCAGCGGCGGGACAGGGACGAATTCACCCCTCCACTTT.

The chain recombines TRBV7-3 with TRBJ2-1, with TRBD2 matching over 8 bases. CDR1 SGHTA and CDR2 FQGTGA come from the germline V gene. The V segment lost 4 bases and the J segment 6 bases; nucleotides outside the gene matches: 11. The CDR3 sequence is 16 residues long. CDR3 in DNA: TGTGCCAGCAGCTCGCGGGTGACGGCGGGGGGCAATGAGCAGTTCTTC. This codes for CASSSRVTAGGNEQFF.

V and J are TRBV2 and TRBJ2-1; 8 bases align to TRBD2. Losses at the gene ends were 4 bases for V and 7 bases for J; bases not matched to a gene: 12. CDR1 is SNHLY, CDR2 FYNNEI, per germline. This CDR3 contains 16 residues. The CDR3 nucleotides read TGTGCCAGCAGTGTACTCCGGGAGGGAGCGCCAAATGAGCAGTTCTTC. Protein: CASSVLREGAPNEQFF.